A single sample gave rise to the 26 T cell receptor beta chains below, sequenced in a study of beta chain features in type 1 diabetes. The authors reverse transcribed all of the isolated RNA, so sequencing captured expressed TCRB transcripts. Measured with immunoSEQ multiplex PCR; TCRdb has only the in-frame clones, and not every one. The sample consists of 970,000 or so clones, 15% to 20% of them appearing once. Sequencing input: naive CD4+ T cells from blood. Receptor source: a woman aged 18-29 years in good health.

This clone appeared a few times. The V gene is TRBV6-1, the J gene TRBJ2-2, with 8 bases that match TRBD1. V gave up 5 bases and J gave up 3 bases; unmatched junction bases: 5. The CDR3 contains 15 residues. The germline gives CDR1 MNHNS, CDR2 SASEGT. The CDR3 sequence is CASSLGQVYTGELFF. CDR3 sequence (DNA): TGTGCCAGCAGTTTGGGACAGGTTTACACCGGGGAGCTGTTTTTT.

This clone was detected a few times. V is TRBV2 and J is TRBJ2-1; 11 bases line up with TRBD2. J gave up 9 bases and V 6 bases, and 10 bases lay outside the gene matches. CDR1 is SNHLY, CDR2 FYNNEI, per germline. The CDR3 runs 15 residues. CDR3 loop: CASRRTSGSIGEQFF. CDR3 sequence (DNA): TGTGCCAGCAGGCGTACTAGCGGGAGTATCGGTGAGCAGTTCTTC.

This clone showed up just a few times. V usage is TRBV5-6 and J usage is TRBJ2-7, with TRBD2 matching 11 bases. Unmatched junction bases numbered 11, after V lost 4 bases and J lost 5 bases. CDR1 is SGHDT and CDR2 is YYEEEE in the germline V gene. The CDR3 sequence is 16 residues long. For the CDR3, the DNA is TGTGCCAGCAGCCTATTTAGCGGGAGGGCCGTAAACGAGCAGTACTTC. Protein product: CASSLFSGRAVNEQYF. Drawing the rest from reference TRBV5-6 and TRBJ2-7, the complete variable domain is DAGVTQSPTHLIKTRGQQVTLRCSPKSGHDTVSWYQQALGQGPQFIFQYYEEEERQRGNFPDRFSGHQFPNYSSELNVNALLLGDSALYLCASSLFSGRAVNEQYFGPGTRLTVT.

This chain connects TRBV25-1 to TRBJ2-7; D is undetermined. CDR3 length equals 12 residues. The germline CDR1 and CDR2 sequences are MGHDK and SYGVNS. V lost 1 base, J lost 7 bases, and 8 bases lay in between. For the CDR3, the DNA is TGTGCCAGCAGTGAATTCAACCGGGAGCAGTACTTC. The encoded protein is CASSEFNREQYF.

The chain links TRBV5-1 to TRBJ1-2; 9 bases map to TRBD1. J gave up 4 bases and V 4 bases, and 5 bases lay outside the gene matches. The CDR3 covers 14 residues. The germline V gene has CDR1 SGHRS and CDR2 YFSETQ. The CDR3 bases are TGCGCCAGCAGCCCCGGGGACAGGGCCTATGGCTACACCTTC. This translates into CASSPGDRAYGYTF.

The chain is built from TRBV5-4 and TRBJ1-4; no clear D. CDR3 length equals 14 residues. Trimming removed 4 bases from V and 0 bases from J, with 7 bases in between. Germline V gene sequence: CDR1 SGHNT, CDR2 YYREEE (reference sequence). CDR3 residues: CASSLGSTNEKLFF. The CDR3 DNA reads TGTGCCAGCAGCCTTGGGTCAACTAATGAAAAACTGTTTTTT.

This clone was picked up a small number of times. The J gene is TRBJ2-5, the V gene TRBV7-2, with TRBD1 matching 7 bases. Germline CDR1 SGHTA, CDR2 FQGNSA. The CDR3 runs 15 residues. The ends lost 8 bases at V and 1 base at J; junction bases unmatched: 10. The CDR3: CASQTSGQIQETQYF. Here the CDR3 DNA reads TGTGCCAGCCAAACCTCGGGACAGATCCAAGAGACCCAGTACTTC.

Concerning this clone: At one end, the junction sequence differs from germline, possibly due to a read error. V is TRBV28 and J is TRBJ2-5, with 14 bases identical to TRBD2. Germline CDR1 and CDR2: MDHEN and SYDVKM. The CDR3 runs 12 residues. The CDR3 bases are TGTGCCAGCAGCGGACTAGCGGGAGGTCCGGACTTC. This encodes CASSGLAGGPDF.

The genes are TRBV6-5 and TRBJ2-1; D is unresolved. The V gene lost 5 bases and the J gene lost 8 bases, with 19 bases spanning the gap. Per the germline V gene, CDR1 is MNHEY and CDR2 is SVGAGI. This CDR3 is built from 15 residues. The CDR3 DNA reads TGTGCCAGCAGTCAACCTAGTAATCCGACCGATGAGCAGTTCTTC. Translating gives CASSQPSNPTDEQFF.

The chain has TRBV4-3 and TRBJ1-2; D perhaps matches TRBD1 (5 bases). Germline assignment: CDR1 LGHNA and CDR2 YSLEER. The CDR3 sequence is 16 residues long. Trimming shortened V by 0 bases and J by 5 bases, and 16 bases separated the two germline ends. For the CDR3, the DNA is TGCGCCAGCAGCCAAGACCTGGGGGGTAGGGTTTATGGCTACACCTTC. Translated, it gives CASSQDLGGRVYGYTF.

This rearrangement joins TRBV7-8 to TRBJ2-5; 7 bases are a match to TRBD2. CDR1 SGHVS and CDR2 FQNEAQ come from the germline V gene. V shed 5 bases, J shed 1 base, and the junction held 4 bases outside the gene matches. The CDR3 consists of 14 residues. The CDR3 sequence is CASSPRESQETQYF. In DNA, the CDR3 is TGTGCCAGCAGCCCGCGGGAGTCCCAAGAGACCCAGTACTTC.

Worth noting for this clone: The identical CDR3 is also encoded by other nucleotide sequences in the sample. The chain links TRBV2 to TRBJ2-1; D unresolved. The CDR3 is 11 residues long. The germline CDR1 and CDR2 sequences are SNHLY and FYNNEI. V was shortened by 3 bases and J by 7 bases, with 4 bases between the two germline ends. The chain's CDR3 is CASSDYNEQFF. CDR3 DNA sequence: TGTGCCAGCAGTGACTATAATGAGCAGTTCTTC.

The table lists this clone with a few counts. In DNA, the CDR3 is TGTGCCAGCAGCTTGCGTAGGACTACCCCTTTAACCGGGGAGCTGTTTTTT. Its protein product is CASSLRRTTPLTGELFF. The chain joins TRBV5-6 to TRBJ2-2; perhaps TRBD2 as D (6 bases). V was trimmed by 1 base and J by 5 bases, leaving 18 bases between them. Germline V gene lookup returns CDR1 SGHDT and CDR2 YYEEEE. This CDR3 is 17 amino acids long. Full variable domain (rest looked up from reference TRBV5-6 and TRBJ2-2): DAGVTQSPTHLIKTRGQQVTLRCSPKSGHDTVSWYQQALGQGPQFIFQYYEEEERQRGNFPDRFSGHQFPNYSSELNVNALLLGDSALYLCASSLRRTTPLTGELFFGEGSRLTVL.

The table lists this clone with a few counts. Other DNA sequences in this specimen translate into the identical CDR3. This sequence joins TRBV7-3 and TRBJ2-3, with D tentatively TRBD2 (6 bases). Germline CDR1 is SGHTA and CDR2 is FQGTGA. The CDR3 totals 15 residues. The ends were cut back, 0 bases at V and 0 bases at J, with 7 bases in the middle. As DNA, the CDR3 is TGTGCCAGCAGCTTAACGAGCGGGAGCACAGATACGCAGTATTTT. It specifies CASSLTSGSTDTQYF. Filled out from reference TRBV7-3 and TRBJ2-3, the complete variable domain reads GAGVSQTPSNKVTEKGKYVELRCDPISGHTALYWYRQSLGQGPEFLIYFQGTGAADDSGLPNDRFFAVRPEGSVSTLKIQRTERGDSAVYLCASSLTSGSTDTQYFGPGTRLTVL.

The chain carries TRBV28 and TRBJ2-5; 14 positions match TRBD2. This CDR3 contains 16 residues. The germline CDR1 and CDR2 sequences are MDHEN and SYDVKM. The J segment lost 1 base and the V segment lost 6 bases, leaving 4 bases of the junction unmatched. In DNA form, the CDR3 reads TGTGCCAGCAGCCTGGGACTAGCGGGGGTCCAAGAGACCCAGTACTTC. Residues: CASSLGLAGVQETQYF.

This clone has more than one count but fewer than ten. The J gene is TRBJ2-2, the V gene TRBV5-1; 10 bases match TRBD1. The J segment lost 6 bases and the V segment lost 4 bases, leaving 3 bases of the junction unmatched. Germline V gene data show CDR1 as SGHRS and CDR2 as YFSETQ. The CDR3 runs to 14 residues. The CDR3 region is CASSQGQGPGELFF. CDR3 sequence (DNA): TGCGCCAGCAGCCAGGGACAGGGGCCCGGGGAGCTGTTTTTT.

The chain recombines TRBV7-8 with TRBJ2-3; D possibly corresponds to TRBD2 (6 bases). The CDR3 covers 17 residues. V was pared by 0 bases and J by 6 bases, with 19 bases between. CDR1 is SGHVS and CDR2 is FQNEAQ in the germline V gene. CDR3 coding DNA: TGTGCCAGCAGCTTAGCTTGGGTACCGGGGGAATCGGATACGCAGTATTTT. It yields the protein CASSLAWVPGESDTQYF.

The CDR3 DNA is TGCGCCAGCAGCCCGTGGAGACCCGATAATGAAAAACTGTTTTTT. Amino acids: CASSPWRPDNEKLFF. V gene TRBV5-1 combines with J gene TRBJ1-4; D not certain. Trimming pared 4 bases from V and 4 bases from J, leaving 14 bases between. There are 15 residues in the CDR3. Germline V gene sequence: CDR1 SGHRS, CDR2 YFSETQ.

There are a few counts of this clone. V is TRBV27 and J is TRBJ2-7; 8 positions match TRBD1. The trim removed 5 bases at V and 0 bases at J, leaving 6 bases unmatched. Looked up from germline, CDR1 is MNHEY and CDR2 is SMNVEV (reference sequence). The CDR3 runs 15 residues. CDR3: CASSGQGQPSYEQYF. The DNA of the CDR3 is TGTGCCAGCAGTGGACAGGGACAGCCCTCCTACGAGCAGTACTTC.

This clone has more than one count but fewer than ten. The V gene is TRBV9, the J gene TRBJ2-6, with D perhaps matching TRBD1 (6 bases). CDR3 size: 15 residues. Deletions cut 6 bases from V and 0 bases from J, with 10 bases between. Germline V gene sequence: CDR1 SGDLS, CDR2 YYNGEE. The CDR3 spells CASTLQGSGANVLTF. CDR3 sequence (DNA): TGTGCCAGCACCCTACAGGGCTCTGGGGCCAACGTCCTGACTTTC.

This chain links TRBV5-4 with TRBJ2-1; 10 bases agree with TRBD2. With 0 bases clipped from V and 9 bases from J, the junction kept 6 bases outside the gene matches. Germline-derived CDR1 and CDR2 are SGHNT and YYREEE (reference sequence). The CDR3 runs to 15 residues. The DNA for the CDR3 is TGTGCCAGCAGCTTGGCCTCAGCGGGAGGGCTTGAGCAGTTCTTC. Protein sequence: CASSLASAGGLEQFF.

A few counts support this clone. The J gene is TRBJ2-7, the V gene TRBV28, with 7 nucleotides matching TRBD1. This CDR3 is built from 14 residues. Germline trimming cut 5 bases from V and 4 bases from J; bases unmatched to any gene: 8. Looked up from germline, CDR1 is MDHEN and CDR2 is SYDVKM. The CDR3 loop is CASSIGGAGYEQYF. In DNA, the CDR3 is TGTGCCAGCAGTATAGGGGGCGCAGGGTACGAGCAGTACTTC.

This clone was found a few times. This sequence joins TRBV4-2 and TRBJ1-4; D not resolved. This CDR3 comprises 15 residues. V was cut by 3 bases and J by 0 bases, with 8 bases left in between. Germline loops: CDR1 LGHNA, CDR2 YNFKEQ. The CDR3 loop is CASSHTYTTNEKLFF. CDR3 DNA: TGTGCCAGCAGCCACACCTACACAACTAATGAAAAACTGTTTTTT.

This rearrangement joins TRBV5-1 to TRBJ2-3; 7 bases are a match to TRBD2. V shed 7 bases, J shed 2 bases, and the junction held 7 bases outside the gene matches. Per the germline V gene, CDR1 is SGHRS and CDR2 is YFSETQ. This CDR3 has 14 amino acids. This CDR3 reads CASGLAEATDTQYF. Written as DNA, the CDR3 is TGCGCCAGCGGCCTAGCGGAGGCCACAGATACGCAGTATTTT.

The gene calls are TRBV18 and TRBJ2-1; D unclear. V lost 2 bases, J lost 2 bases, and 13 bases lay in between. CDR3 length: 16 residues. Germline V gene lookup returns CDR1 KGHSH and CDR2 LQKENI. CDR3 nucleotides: TGTGCCAGCTCACCAAGATTTGCTGGGACCTACAATGAGCAGTTCTTC. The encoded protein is CASSPRFAGTYNEQFF. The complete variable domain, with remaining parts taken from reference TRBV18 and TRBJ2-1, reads NAGVMQNPRHLVRRRGQEARLRCSPMKGHSHVYWYRQLPEEGLKFMVYLQKENIIDESGMPKERFSAEFPKEGPSILRIQQVVRGDSAAYFCASSPRFAGTYNEQFFGPGTRLTVL.

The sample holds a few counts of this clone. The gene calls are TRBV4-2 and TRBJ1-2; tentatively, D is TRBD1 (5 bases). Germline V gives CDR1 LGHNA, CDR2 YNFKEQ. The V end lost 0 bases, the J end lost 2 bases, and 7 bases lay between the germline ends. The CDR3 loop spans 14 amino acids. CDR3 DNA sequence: TGTGCCAGCAGCCAAGAGACAGTGAACTATGGCTACACCTTC. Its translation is CASSQETVNYGYTF.